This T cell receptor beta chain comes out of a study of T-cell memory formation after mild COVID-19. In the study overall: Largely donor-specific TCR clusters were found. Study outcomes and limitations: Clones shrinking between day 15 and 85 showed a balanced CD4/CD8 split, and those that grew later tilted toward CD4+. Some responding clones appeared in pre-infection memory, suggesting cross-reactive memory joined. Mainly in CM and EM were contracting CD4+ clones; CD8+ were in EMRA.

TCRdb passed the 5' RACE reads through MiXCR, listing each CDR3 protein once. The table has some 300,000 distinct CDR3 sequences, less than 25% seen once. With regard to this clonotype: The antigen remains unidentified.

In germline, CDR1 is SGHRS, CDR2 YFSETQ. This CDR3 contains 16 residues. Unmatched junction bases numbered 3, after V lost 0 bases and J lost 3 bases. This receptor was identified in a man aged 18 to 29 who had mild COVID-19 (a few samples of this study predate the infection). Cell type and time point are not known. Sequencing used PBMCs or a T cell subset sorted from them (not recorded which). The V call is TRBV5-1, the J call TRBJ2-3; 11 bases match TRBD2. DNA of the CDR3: TGCGCCAGCAGCTTGGGACTAGCGGGGATGACAGATACGCAGTATTTT. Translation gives CASSLGLAGMTDTQYF.